This T cell receptor beta chain was observed in a study of blood T cell repertoires in COVID-19. Study summary: Samples taken during acute and convalescent COVID-19 were collected in the United States, Italy and Spain.

This CDR3 is built from 11 residues. Trimming shortened V by 3 bases and J by 11 bases, and 7 bases separated the two germline ends. CDR1 and CDR2 (germline): SEHNR, FQNEAQ (reference sequence). This clone was seen a few times. In the source study's methods: How many nucleated cells were present was estimated from reference gene primer amplification. Sequencing was performed with immunoSEQ multiplex PCR; in TCRdb, only in-frame clones are kept and a portion is missing. V, J and clone size are those of that table, while D and trimming were read from the DNA. This repertoire shows approximately 300,000 clones, about 89% found once; its top ten account for under 5.5%. Cohorts were based on clinical histories the participants reported. Recovery among Cohort 3 donors was established by two negative PCRs, clearance, or symptom resolution.

The rearrangement joins TRBV7-9 to TRBJ1-4; D gene uncertain. The specimen was PBMCs or T cells enriched from blood (not recorded which). The TCR originated in a woman in her 30s who had recovered from COVID-19. The CDR3 bases are TGTGCCAGCAGCTTGGGCCCTAAACTGTTTTTT. As protein: CASSLGPKLFF.